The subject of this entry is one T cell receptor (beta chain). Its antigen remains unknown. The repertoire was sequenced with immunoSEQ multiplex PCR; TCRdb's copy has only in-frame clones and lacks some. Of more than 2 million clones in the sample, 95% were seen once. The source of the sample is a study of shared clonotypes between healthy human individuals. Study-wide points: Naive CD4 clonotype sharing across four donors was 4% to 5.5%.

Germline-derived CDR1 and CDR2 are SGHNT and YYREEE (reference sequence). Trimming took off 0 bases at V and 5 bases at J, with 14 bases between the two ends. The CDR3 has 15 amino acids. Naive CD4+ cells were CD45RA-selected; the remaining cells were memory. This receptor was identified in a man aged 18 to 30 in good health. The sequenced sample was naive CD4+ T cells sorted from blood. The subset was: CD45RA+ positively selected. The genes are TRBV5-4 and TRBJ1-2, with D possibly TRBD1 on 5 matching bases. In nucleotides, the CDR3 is TGTGCCAGCAGCTTGGACCCGAGGGGAGGGTATGGCTACACCTTC. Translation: CASSLDPRGGYGYTF.